This record looks at one TCR beta chain sequence and its context. The data stem from a study of cytotoxic CD8 clonotypes in ibrutinib-treated CLL. Method: immunoSEQ multiplex PCR; TCRdb's copy keeps in-frame clones and lacks some. The sample contains 75,000 to 80,000 clones, roughly 83% of which appear only once. CDR1 and CDR2 from the germline V gene are SEHNR and FQNEAQ (reference sequence). This CDR3 is 16 amino acids long. With V trimmed by 8 bases and J by 8 bases, 16 bases remained unmatched. The chain carries TRBV7-9 and TRBJ2-3; 10 nucleotides align to TRBD1. The clonotype originates from a human donor with chronic lymphocytic leukemia. This specimen consisted of PBMCs, obtained after 24 months of ibrutinib treatment. The DNA of the CDR3 is TGTGCCAGCGGCCGGGGGACAGGGGTCCCCATGGGTACGCAGTATTTT. It codes for CASGRGTGVPMGTQYF.